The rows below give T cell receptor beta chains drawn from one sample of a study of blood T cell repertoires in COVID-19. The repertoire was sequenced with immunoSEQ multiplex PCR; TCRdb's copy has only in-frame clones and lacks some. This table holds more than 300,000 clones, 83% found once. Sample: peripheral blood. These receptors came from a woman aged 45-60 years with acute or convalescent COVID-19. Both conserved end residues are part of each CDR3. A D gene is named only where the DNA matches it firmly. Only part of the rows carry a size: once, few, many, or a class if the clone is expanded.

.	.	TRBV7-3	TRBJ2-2	TGTGCCAGCAGCTTGGGCAGGGGGGACACCGGGGAGCTGTTTTTT	CASSLGRGDTGELFF
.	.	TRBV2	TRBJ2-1	TGTGCCAGCAGTGAAGCGCGTAGCGTTTATTCCTACAATAAGCAGTTCTTC	CASSEARSVYSYNKQFF
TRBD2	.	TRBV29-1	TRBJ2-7	TGCAGCGTAGCTAGCGGTAATCCCTACGAGCAGTACTTC	CSVASGNPYEQYF
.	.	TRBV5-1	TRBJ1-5	TGCGCCAGCAGCCCAGATTCAACGGGGGGAGGCAATCAGCCCCAGCATTTT	CASSPDSTGGGNQPQHF
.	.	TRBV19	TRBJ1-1	TGTGCCAGTAGTATAGACGTATACACTGAAGCTTTCTTT	CASSIDVYTEAFF
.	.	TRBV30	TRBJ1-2	TGTGCCTGGAGTGCAGGGAATAACTATGGCTACACCTTC	CAWSAGNNYGYTF
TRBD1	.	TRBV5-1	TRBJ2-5	TGCGCCAGCGAGACAGGGGGTACCCAAGAGACCCAGTACTTC	CASETGGTQETQYF
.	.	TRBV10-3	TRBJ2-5	TGTGCCATCAGTGAGTCGAATTCAGTGCAAACCCAGTACTTC	CAISESNSVQTQYF
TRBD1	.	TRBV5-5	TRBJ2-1	TGTGCCAGCAGCGGATGGACAGGGGGCAATGAGCAGTTCTTC	CASSGWTGGNEQFF
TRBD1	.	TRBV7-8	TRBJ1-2	TGTGCCAGCAGCTCGGACAGGGAATTCCTCTATGGCTACACCTTC	CASSSDREFLYGYTF
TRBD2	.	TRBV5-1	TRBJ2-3	TGCGCCAGCAGCTTGGGGTCTAGCGGTACTAGCACAGATACGCAGTATTTT	CASSLGSSGTSTDTQYF
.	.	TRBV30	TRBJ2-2	TGTGCCTGGAGTTCGTACGGGGAGCTGTTTTTT	CAWSSYGELFF
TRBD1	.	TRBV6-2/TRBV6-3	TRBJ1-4	TGTGCCAGCAGTTCATACAGGGGATCTAATGAAAAACTGTTTTTT	CASSSYRGSNEKLFF
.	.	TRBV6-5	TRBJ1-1	TGTGCCAGCACCCTACGTCTAGAAAACACTGAAGCTTTCTTT	CASTLRLENTEAFF
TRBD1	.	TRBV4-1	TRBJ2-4	TGCGCCAGCAGCCATCCGGCCCAGGGGGCGATCAAAAACATTCAGTACTTC	CASSHPAQGAIKNIQYF
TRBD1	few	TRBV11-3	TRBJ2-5	TGTGCCAGCAGCTTAGGTGGGCCGGGACAGGGAACTTTTGAGACCCAGTACTTC	CASSLGGPGQGTFETQYF
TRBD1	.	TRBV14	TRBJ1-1	TGTGCCAGCAGCCAAAACAGGGGGCTAAGAAGAGCTGAAGCTTTCTTT	CASSQNRGLRRAEAFF
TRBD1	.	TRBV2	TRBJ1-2	TGTGCCGGCAGGGAGGGACAGGGCTGGGGAGGCTACACCTTC	CAGREGQGWGGYTF
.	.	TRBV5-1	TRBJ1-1	TGCGCCAGCAGGCCGGACAGCTCAACCATGAACACTGAAGCTTTCTTT	CASRPDSSTMNTEAFF
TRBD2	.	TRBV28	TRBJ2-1	TGTGCCAGCAGGGGGGGACTAGCCTACAATGAGCAGTTCTTC	CASRGGLAYNEQFF
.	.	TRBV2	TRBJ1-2	TGTGCCAGCAGTGAAGGGGGAGATGGCTACACCTTC	CASSEGGDGYTF
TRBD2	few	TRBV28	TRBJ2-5	TGTGCCAGCAGTTTTACTAGCGGGGGAGGACGGGAGACCCAGTACTTC	CASSFTSGGGRETQYF
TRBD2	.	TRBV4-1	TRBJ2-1	TGCGCCAGCAGCCGGACGGGACTAGCATCGTCCTACAATGAGCAGTTCTTC	CASSRTGLASSYNEQFF
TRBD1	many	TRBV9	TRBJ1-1	TGTGCCAGCAGCGCCCGACAGGGCGGCATGAACACTGAAGCTTTCTTT	CASSARQGGMNTEAFF
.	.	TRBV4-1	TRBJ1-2	TGCGCCAGCAGCCCTGGGGGGGGATTTTATGGCTACACCTTC	CASSPGGGFYGYTF
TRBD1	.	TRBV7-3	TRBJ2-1	TGTGCCAGCAGCACTACCGGGACAGGGGGTTACAATGAGCAGTTCTTC	CASSTTGTGGYNEQFF
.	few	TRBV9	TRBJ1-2	TGTGCCAGCAGCCCAACCCCATCGGGGGGCTACACCTTC	CASSPTPSGGYTF
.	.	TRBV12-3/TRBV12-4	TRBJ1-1	TGTGCCAGCAGGATGGGGGCCGACACTGAAGCTTTCTTT	CASRMGADTEAFF
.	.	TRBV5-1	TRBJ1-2	TGCGCCAGCAACGGCGGTAAATCAGATGGCTACACCTTC	CASNGGKSDGYTF
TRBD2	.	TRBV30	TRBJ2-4	TGTGCCTGGAGCGTACCGGAAAGTAGCGGGAGCTGGGTCAAAAACATTCAGTACTTC	CAWSVPESSGSWVKNIQYF